This T cell receptor beta chain was sequenced in a study of T cells in Graves' hyperthyroidism and ophthalmopathy (dated by TCRdb to about 2019). Broadly, across the study: Peripheral blood samples were taken at initial diagnosis, before any treatment was given. The paper describes TCR Vbeta CDR3 sequencing of 140 or so peripheral blood samples, made up of some 42 ophthalmopathy patients, 70 to 75 hyperthyroidism patients and 17 progressor patients. The study also compared thyroid tissue and blood T-cell repertoires from over 5 Graves' hyperthyroidism patients. Whether ophthalmopathy could be predicted prospectively was tested in an independent validation cohort made up of about 20 hyperthyroidism patients plus 17 patients who later progressed to ophthalmopathy. To identify distinguishing TCR V-J signatures, a discovery cohort of 100 or so patients was used, comprising approximately 40 with Graves' ophthalmopathy and some 60 with stable Graves' hyperthyroidism. The 100 discovery patients were randomly split 7:3 into training and test sets. After blood sampling, hyperthyroidism patients were treated with methimazole at a starting dose of 30 mg daily, and ophthalmopathy patients were treated with high-dose intravenous methylprednisolone.

This clonotype came up a few times. The target of this receptor is not known. No much larger clone is present one base from it, and per-base qualities are unavailable. Study-level results and caveats: Most expanded thyroid clonotypes (frequency above 0.001) were also found in blood, which suggests that blood repertoires may mirror thyroid immune responses. In validation, the model predicted progression to ophthalmopathy with roughly 70% sensitivity and 72% to 75% specificity, a median of 6.5 months before onset. No statistical method was used to fix the sample size in advance, and group allocation was not hidden from the investigators. A 13 V-J signature model separated ophthalmopathy from stable hyperthyroidism, with roughly 88% sensitivity and roughly 84% specificity in cross-validation and 80%/75% in testing.

At the junction V is shortened by 5 bases and J by 2 bases; bases outside the gene matches: 14. CDR1 and CDR2 (DFQATT, SNEGSKA) derive from the germline V gene (reference sequence). The CDR3, cysteine through phenylalanine, is 16 amino acids long. The entry retains the CDR3 DNA only, 48 bases that are in frame from base 1. Stable Graves' hyperthyroidism was defined as the absence of progression to ophthalmopathy over 18 months of follow-up. Hyperthyroidism patients were newly diagnosed, had a disease duration of under 2 months, and were aged 18 to 65 years. The study excluded patients with uncontrolled infections, other autoimmune diseases, pregnancy or lactation. Diagnoses were established on the basis of clinical symptoms, serum thyroxine and TRAb, thyroid ultrasound, and orbital computed tomography. PBMCs were separated from roughly 9.6 ml of fresh peripheral blood using Ficoll-Paque density gradient centrifugation. Total RNA was extracted with Trizol reagent, and quality was checked on an Agilent 2100 Bioanalyzer.

TCR beta CDR3 regions were amplified from RNA transcripts. A first-round RT-PCR of the TCR CDR3 used the HTBI primer set with the Qiagen OneStep RT-PCR kit. A second multiplex PCR round built the libraries, followed by size selection and purification. Libraries were sequenced paired-end with 100 bp reads on an Illumina HiSeq2000. The published analysis was carried out like this. SOAPnuke was used to process the raw data, with reads discarded if the reads contained adapters or uncalled bases, had a mean Phred below 15, or lacked an exact constant-primer or identifier match. High-quality paired reads were merged using COPE v1.2.5, and each unique nucleotide sequence was defined as a clonotype. Clonotypes were aligned to IMGT TRBV, TRBD and TRBJ reference segments using MiTCR v1.1. The analysis included only V-J combinations with a frequency above 0.0001, which together covered 98% to 99.2% of the repertoires. The TCS score was defined as F50 (clonal expansion) divided by E x V (chaos), with BLOSUM62-based TCRdist calculated between CDR3 peptides within each V-J. Welch's t-statistics and random forest reduced 500 to 550 V-J features to 10 to 15, which were used in a naive Bayes classifier (R e1071). The similarity between thyroid and blood repertoires was quantified using the Morisita-Horn index. The public sequencing data were trimmed at Q25 with fastp and processed into clonotypes with MiXCR by TCRdb, which kept only in-frame beta chains. Each CDR3 protein appears once, grouped with its most common genes and DNA. These V and J calls originate from TCRdb's pipeline instead of the authors' own analysis. Within this sample are hundreds of thousands of distinct CDR3 sequences, with around 40% of them counted one time only. Roughly 30% of the sample rests with the top ten.

This TCR was recovered from a woman between 40 and 50 years old with Graves' hyperthyroidism. Recombination linked TRBV20-1 to TRBJ2-7; 8 junctional bases match TRBD2. Specimen: blood. CDR3 region: CSASPPHSGATYEQYF. The sequenced DNA is TGCAGTGCTTCGCCCCCTCATAGCGGGGCCACCTACGAGCAGTACTTC.